This T cell receptor (beta chain) was captured in a study of sequential checkpoint blockade in melanoma. Across the whole study: First-line arms were nivolumab then ipilimumab, or the reverse, randomized 1:1.

Germline V CDR1 and CDR2: LNHDA, SQIVND (reference sequence). V dropped 6 bases and J dropped 6; count of bases not matched to a gene: 5. CDR3 length equals 13 residues. Treatment given: randomized to nivolumab then ipilimumab (arm A) or the reverse (arm B). None of the patients previously received DNA-damaging chemotherapy. From thawed PBMCs, live CD3+CD8+ cells negative for CD19 and CD56 were sorted. Profiled with immunoSEQ multiplex PCR; TCRdb holds only in-frame clones, not every one. This sample carries around 7,500 clones, about 60% of them seen once, and the ten largest clones take 8% to 9%. The sample here was CD8+ T cells sorted from blood (inferred from file names), taken from a patient given nivolumab and ipilimumab in sequence. The chain is built from TRBV19 and TRBJ1-2; 9 bases agree with TRBD1. This TCR was recovered from a human donor with melanoma. CDR3 in amino acids: CASRRTGVDGYTF. In DNA form, the CDR3 reads TGTGCCAGTAGAAGGACAGGGGTCGATGGCTACACCTTC.